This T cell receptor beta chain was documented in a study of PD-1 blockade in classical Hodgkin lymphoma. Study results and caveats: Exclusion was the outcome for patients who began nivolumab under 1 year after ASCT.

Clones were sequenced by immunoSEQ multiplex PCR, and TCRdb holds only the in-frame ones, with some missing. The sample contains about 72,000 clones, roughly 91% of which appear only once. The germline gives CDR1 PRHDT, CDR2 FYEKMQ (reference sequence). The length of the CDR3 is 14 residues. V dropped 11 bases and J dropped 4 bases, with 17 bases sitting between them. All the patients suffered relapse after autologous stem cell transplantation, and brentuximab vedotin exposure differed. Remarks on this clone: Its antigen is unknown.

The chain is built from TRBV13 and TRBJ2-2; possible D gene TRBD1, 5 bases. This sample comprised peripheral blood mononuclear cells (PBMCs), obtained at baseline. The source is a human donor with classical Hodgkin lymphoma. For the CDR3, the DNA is TGTGCCTCACCTTCCGACAGCCGCACCGGGGAGCTGTTTTTT. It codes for CASPSDSRTGELFF. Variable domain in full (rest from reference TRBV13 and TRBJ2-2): AAGVIQSPRHLIKEKRETATLKCYPIPRHDTVYWYQQGPGQDPQFLISFYEKMQSDKGSIPDRFSAQQFSDYHSELNMSSLELGDSALYFCASPSDSRTGELFFGEGSRLTVL.